This note documents a single TCR beta chain sequence. It lacks a known antigen. No much larger clonotype is one base removed from it; base qualities were not supplied. The CDR3 goes from the cysteine to the phenylalanine over 15 residues. Just CDR3 DNA is preserved here, 45 bases in frame from base 1. V trim: 5 bases; J trim: 3 bases; unmatched bases: 7. Looking up the germline V gene yields CDR1 MDHEN and CDR2 SYDVKM. The source of the sample is a study of T cell responses to AZD1222 COVID-19 vaccine (dated by TCRdb to about 2021). About the study as a whole: AZD1222 recipients given second doses at about 4 weeks or at about 12 weeks were pooled, since spike-specific TCR depth and breadth were not found to differ between the two schedules. A total of more than 230 trial participants underwent TCR sequencing, of whom 200 to 220 had received two doses of AZD1222 and around 25 had received two doses of the MenACWY control vaccine. Trial participants were enrolled by age into 18-55, 56-69 and 70-plus year subgroups, with around 150, 28 and 57 TCR-sequenced participants respectively.

Paper-wide results and their limitations: The 56-69-year group was small, and its depth increase did not reach significance, likely because of low power. A significant rise in spike-specific TCR breadth and depth was observed after two AZD1222 doses relative to day 0 and relative to MenACWY recipients. Conclusions about previously exposed vaccinees are limited, since just 5 or 6 AZD1222 recipients were seropositive for SARS-CoV-2 at baseline. Vaccine-associated CD4 TCRs spanned the whole spike protein, with dominant responses in regions 160-218 and 743-854. Reportedly, close to half of the unique spike-specific TCRs recognized epitopes lying outside the regions that are mutated in the B.1.351 and B.1.1.7 variants. No day 14 peak-response samples were available, so repertoires were characterized only after the peak T cell response. Participants were mostly white British and included more females than males, and it was suggested by the authors that clonal diversity may have been underestimated.

The meaning of the sample's time point label: baseline before first vaccination. Vaccinee samples came from UK trials COV001 and COV002, including a single-blind randomized controlled phase 2/3 trial of AZD1222 (ChAdOx1 nCoV-19) in healthy adults. For TCRbeta chain sequencing, PBMC samples from trial participants were taken at day 0 and at day 28 after the second dose. The CDR3 regions of human TCRbeta chains were subjected to immunosequencing. The authors' pipeline ran thus. Repertoire TCRs were checked for matches against a reference library of SARS-CoV-2-specific TCRs that had been generated using the MIRA antigen-specificity platform. Breadth was defined as the fraction of unique TCRs that were SARS-CoV-2-associated, and depth was defined as the fraction of total T cells that were SARS-CoV-2-associated. Using the MIRA data, each spike-specific TCR was mapped to the spike region that the TCR reacts to and placed in a CD4 or CD8 class. Log10-transformed breadth and depth values were compared by one-way ANOVA with Sidak's multiple comparisons tests. TCRdb took this table from immuneACCESS and kept in-frame rearrangements with V and J called. Such tables lack part of the clones; where checked against another copy, unresolved V genes explain under half of the gap, and the rest is unexplained. The DNA was the basis for D and trimming; V, J and clone size are from that table. The sample table records a few hundred thousand clones; roughly 93% of these occur just once. The leading ten clones occupy 0.5% to 0.7% of the sample.

The sequencing here drew on peripheral blood, taken on day 0 of AZD1222 vaccination. The clonotype was recovered from an adult in good health. Recombination joined TRBV28 with TRBJ1-5, with 7 central nucleotides matching TRBD1. The DNA sequence follows: TGTGCCAGCAGTAACACAGGGGTGGACAATCAGCCCCAGCATTTT. Translation gives CASSNTGVDNQPQHF.